Below are 10 T cell receptor beta chains sequenced from a single sample in a study of shared clonotypes between healthy human individuals. Profiled with immunoSEQ multiplex PCR; TCRdb holds only in-frame clones, not every one. This table has 490,000 or so clones, around three quarters appearing once. Material: PBMCs. The receptors stem from a woman in her forties in good health. Some clones in this sample may be carry-over from other donors' samples.

Regarding this clone: Other DNA sequences in this specimen translate into the identical CDR3. The chain carries TRBV30 and TRBJ2-1, with 7 bases lining up with TRBD2. With V trimmed by 0 bases and J by 4 bases, 3 bases remained unmatched. The CDR3 is made up of 14 amino acids. Per the germline V gene, CDR1 is GTSNPN and CDR2 is SVGIG (reference sequence). The CDR3 region has the DNA TGTGCCTGGAGTGTTGGCGGGAGTTACAATGAGCAGTTCTTC. Translated: CAWSVGGSYNEQFF.

The V and J genes are TRBV6-5 and TRBJ2-7, with D possibly TRBD1 on 5 matching bases. Trimming left V 4 bases short and J 3 bases short, with 7 bases between. Per germline, CDR1 MNHEY and CDR2 SVGAGI. CDR3 length: 12 residues. The CDR3 loop reads CASSWGDYEQYF. The CDR3 DNA reads TGTGCCAGCAGTTGGGGCGACTACGAGCAGTACTTC.

The V call is TRBV29-1, the J call TRBJ2-2, with D tentatively TRBD1 or TRBD2 (5 bases each). With 6 bases removed from V and 3 bases from J, the gap between germline ends came to 8 bases. CDR3 length equals 12 residues. Germline values: CDR1 SQVTM, CDR2 ANQGSEA. CDR3 in DNA: TGCAGCGTGGGGACGTACACCGGGGAGCTGTTTTTT. Its translation: CSVGTYTGELFF.

The genes are TRBV10-3 and TRBJ2-3; TRBD2 matches 14 bases. The germline V gene encodes CDR1 ENHRY and CDR2 SYGVKD. CDR3 length equals 15 residues. V was pared by 6 bases and J by 6 bases, with 5 bases of the junction left unmatched. The CDR3 DNA follows: TGTGCCATCAGGGGGACTAGCGGGAGTCCGGATACGCAGTATTTT. This gives the protein CAIRGTSGSPDTQYF.

This chain uses TRBV18 with TRBJ1-2; tentative D call: TRBD1 (6 bases). CDR3 length: 14 residues. The V and J ends lost 3 bases and 9 bases respectively, with 17 bases between them. CDR1 and CDR2 (germline): KGHSH, LQKENI. The CDR3 region is CASSPGGQAYSYTF. The CDR3 DNA reads as TGTGCCAGCTCACCCGGGGGCCAAGCGTATAGCTACACCTTC.

The chain uses TRBV30 and TRBJ1-1; 9 nucleotides line up with TRBD1. This CDR3 has 16 residues. The germline V gene encodes CDR1 GTSNPN and CDR2 SVGIG (reference sequence). With 2 bases clipped from V and 5 bases from J, the junction kept 12 bases outside the gene matches. CDR3 bases: TGTGCCTGGAGTCGACTGCCGGGACAGGGACGGACTGAAGCTTTCTTT. This gives the protein CAWSRLPGQGRTEAFF.

This clone was observed many times. The CDR3 region has the DNA TGTGCCAGCAGCGTAGCCTATAGTGGCGGGGTCTCCTACAATGAGCAGTTCTTC. This encodes CASSVAYSGGVSYNEQFF. J is TRBJ2-1 and V is TRBV9, with a possible D match to TRBD2 (6 bases). Germline CDR1 SGDLS, CDR2 YYNGEE. The CDR3 covers 18 residues. V was clipped by 0 bases and J by 0 bases, with 16 bases between them.

This CDR3 reads CASSLPGSGKNEQYF. The CDR3 DNA reads TGTGCCAGCAGTCTCCCCGGGTCCGGTAAGAACGAGCAGTACTTC. V and J are TRBV28 and TRBJ2-7; D remains unclear. CDR1 and CDR2 (germline): MDHEN, SYDVKM. This CDR3 has 15 amino acids. Trimming took off 5 bases at V and 5 bases at J, with 19 bases between the two ends.

The CDR3 loop reads CASSLGRVNQPQHF. CDR3 bases: TGTGCCAGCAGCTTGGGCAGGGTAAATCAGCCCCAGCATTTT. This sequence joins TRBV7-8 and TRBJ1-5; weak D call: TRBD1 (5 bases). The CDR3 runs 14 residues. Looked up from germline, CDR1 is SGHVS and CDR2 is FQNEAQ. V was trimmed by 3 bases and J by 4 bases, leaving 10 bases between them. The whole variable domain, filled in from reference TRBV7-8 and TRBJ1-5, reads GAGVSQSPRYKVAKRGQDVALRCDPISGHVSLFWYQQALGQGPEFLTYFQNEAQLDKSGLPSDRFFAERPEGSVSTLKIQRTQQEDSAVYLCASSLGRVNQPQHFGDGTRLSIL.

The J gene is TRBJ2-1, the V gene TRBV5-1; D may be TRBD2 (6 bases). This CDR3 has 13 amino acids. Germline CDR1 and CDR2: SGHRS and YFSETQ. V was pared by 4 bases and J by 5 bases, with 10 bases between. CDR3 DNA: TGCGCCAGCAGCGTGACTAGAGACAATGAGCAGTTCTTC. Its protein product is CASSVTRDNEQFF.